One and the same sample provided the 13 T cell receptor beta chains below, sequenced in a study of blood T cell repertoires in COVID-19. Libraries were prepared by immunoSEQ multiplex PCR; TCRdb keeps only in-frame clonotypes and omits some of them. Among some 270,000 clones listed, around 87% were seen once. The sample was peripheral blood. These receptors were taken from a woman aged 60-75 years with COVID-19, enrolled during active disease.

This sequence joins TRBV18 and TRBJ2-6; the match to TRBD1 covers 10 bases. V was pared by 1 base and J by 3 bases, with 9 bases of the junction left unmatched. The length of the CDR3 is 19 residues. Per the germline V gene, CDR1 is KGHSH and CDR2 is LQKENI. The CDR3 loop reads CASSPRFGTGEGGANVLTF. CDR3 coding DNA: TGTGCCAGCTCACCACGGTTCGGGACAGGGGAAGGTGGGGCCAACGTCCTGACTTTC.

The rearrangement uses TRBV24-1 and TRBJ2-3; 11 nucleotides agree with TRBD2. Germline loops: CDR1 KGHDR, CDR2 SFDVKD. This CDR3 comprises 14 residues. The V and J ends lost 10 bases and 1 base, in that order; junction bases with no gene match: 3. The DNA for the CDR3 is TGTGCCACTAGCGGGGGGGCTGGCACAGATACGCAGTATTTT. Its translation: CATSGGAGTDTQYF.

The chain has TRBV6-5 and TRBJ2-7, with D maybe TRBD2 (6 bases). The CDR3 length is 16 residues. Germline V gene lookup returns CDR1 MNHEY and CDR2 SVGAGI. V was pared by 2 bases and J by 1 base, with 15 bases between. The CDR3 loop is CASSYEGGIRSYEQYF. DNA for the CDR3: TGTGCCAGCAGTTACGAGGGCGGGATCCGTTCCTACGAGCAGTACTTC.

CDR3 nucleotide sequence: TGTGCCAGCAGCGAGACAGGGTTTGTCGTGTATGGCTACACCTTC. This gives the protein CASSETGFVVYGYTF. V gene TRBV7-2 combines with J gene TRBJ1-2; 7 positions match TRBD1. This CDR3 has 15 amino acids. Germline-derived CDR1 and CDR2 are SGHTA and FQGNSA. The V segment lost 5 bases and the J segment 5 bases; nucleotides outside the gene matches: 11. The variable domain in full, with the rest retrieved from reference TRBV7-2 and TRBJ1-2, is GAGVSQSPSNKVTEKGKDVELRCDPISGHTALYWYRQSLGQGLEFLIYFQGNSAPDKSGLPSDRFSAERTGGSVSTLTIQRTQQEDSAVYLCASSETGFVVYGYTFGSGTRLTVV.

This chain connects TRBV7-9 to TRBJ1-1, with D possibly being TRBD1 (5 bases). CDR1 SEHNR and CDR2 FQNEAQ come from the germline V gene (reference sequence). Trimming stripped 1 base from V and 3 bases from J, with 12 bases between. This CDR3 region has 15 residues. The CDR3 loop reads CASSLGLGGDTEAFF. The DNA for the CDR3 is TGTGCCAGCAGCTTAGGACTCGGGGGAGACACTGAAGCTTTCTTT.

The genes are TRBV27 and TRBJ1-1, with D unclear. Trimming cost V 4 bases and J 2 bases, with 8 bases left between them. Germline values: CDR1 MNHEY, CDR2 SMNVEV (reference sequence). The CDR3 length is 13 residues. The CDR3 bases are TGTGCCAGCAGTTCGGGGTTAAACACTGAAGCTTTCTTT. As protein: CASSSGLNTEAFF.

This clone was counted at least ten times. This chain connects TRBV2 to TRBJ2-1, with 13 bases fitting TRBD2. Germline trimming cut 5 bases from V and 3 bases from J; bases unmatched to any gene: 13. The germline V gene encodes CDR1 SNHLY and CDR2 FYNNEI. This CDR3 has 19 residues. The chain's CDR3 is CASSLTRTSGGLIYNEQFF. The CDR3 region has the DNA TGTGCCAGCAGTCTTACACGGACTAGCGGGGGCCTGATCTACAATGAGCAGTTCTTC. The full variable domain, in which reference TRBV2 and TRBJ2-1 provide the parts outside the CDR3, is EPEVTQTPSHQVTQMGQEVILRCVPISNHLYFYWYRQILGQKVEFLVSFYNNEISEKSEIFDDQFSVERPDGSNFTLKIRSTKLEDSAMYFCASSLTRTSGGLIYNEQFFGPGTRLTVL.

The gene calls are TRBV5-6 and TRBJ1-1; a possible D gene is TRBD1 (6 bases). Germline V gene lookup returns CDR1 SGHDT and CDR2 YYEEEE. The CDR3 contains 14 residues. V lost 0 bases and J lost 4, with 10 bases in between. The CDR3 bases are TGTGCCAGCAGCTTGGGGGGGCTGAGCACTGAAGCTTTCTTT. It encodes CASSLGGLSTEAFF.

The gene calls are TRBV6-5 and TRBJ2-1; 9 positions match TRBD1. The CDR3 extends over 13 amino acids. Trimming at V came to 6 bases and at J to 7 bases, leaving 4 bases not matched to a gene. In germline, CDR1 is MNHEY, CDR2 SVGAGI. DNA of the CDR3: TGTGCCAGCAGGCGAGGACAGGGGAATGAGCAGTTCTTC. It yields the protein CASRRGQGNEQFF.

This chain joins TRBV5-6 and TRBJ1-3; 7 nucleotides align to TRBD1. This CDR3 is 14 amino acids long. The junction had 5 bases not matched to a gene; V was cut back by 4 bases and J by 4 bases. Germline CDR1 SGHDT, CDR2 YYEEEE. The CDR3 loop is CASSGRDRGNTIYF. The CDR3 DNA follows: TGTGCCAGCAGCGGCCGGGACAGAGGAAACACCATATATTTT.

V usage is TRBV11-3 and J usage is TRBJ2-1, with no clear D. V was cut by 2 bases and J by 4 bases, with 9 bases left in between. Germline V lookup: CDR1 SGHNT, CDR2 YENEEA. The length of the CDR3 is 14 residues. CDR3 nucleotides: TGTGCCAGCAGCTTAAGCCTAGGTTACAATGAGCAGTTCTTC. Protein product: CASSLSLGYNEQFF.

Worth noting for this clone: Other DNA sequences within the sample encode an identical CDR3. V is TRBV5-1 and J is TRBJ2-2; no firm D call. The germline CDR1 and CDR2 sequences are SGHRS and YFSETQ. The CDR3 is 14 residues long. Trimming took off 0 bases at V and 2 bases at J, with 5 bases between the two ends. CDR3 DNA sequence: TGCGCCAGCAGCTTGGGGCCCAACACCGGGGAGCTGTTTTTT. It is translated as CASSLGPNTGELFF.

The rearrangement uses TRBV6-5 and TRBJ2-7, with D possibly being TRBD1 (6 bases). This CDR3 has 15 residues. V gave up 0 bases and J gave up 0 bases, with 9 bases separating them. CDR1 and CDR2 from the germline V gene are MNHEY and SVGAGI. The CDR3 DNA reads as TGTGCCAGCAGTTACTCCCAGGGGAGCTCCTACGAGCAGTACTTC. Its protein product is CASSYSQGSSYEQYF.